The 9 T cell receptor beta chains below all came from one sample that was sequenced in a study of blood T cell repertoires in COVID-19. Libraries were prepared by immunoSEQ multiplex PCR; TCRdb keeps only in-frame clonotypes and omits some of them. The sample has over 250,000 clones, roughly 88% seen once. Sequencing used peripheral blood. The source is a woman in her seventies with acute or convalescent COVID-19.

The chain links TRBV19 to TRBJ1-5, with D perhaps matching TRBD1 (6 bases). CDR1 and CDR2 (germline): LNHDA, SQIVND (reference sequence). V lost 3 bases to trimming and J lost 1 base, with 13 bases between them. The CDR3 has 16 amino acids. The DNA for the CDR3 is TGTGCCAGTAGTATTGGCAGGGGCGAAAGCAATCAGCCCCAGCATTTT. Its translation: CASSIGRGESNQPQHF.

The chain joins TRBV18 to TRBJ1-1; maybe TRBD1 (5 bases). V dropped 5 bases and J dropped 5 bases, with 18 bases sitting between them. Germline V lookup: CDR1 KGHSH, CDR2 LQKENI. The CDR3 runs 15 residues. CDR3 in DNA: TGTGCCAGCTCAGGACAAAAGGGCCGCGATACTGAAGCTTTCTTT. As protein: CASSGQKGRDTEAFF.

This clone has just a few counts. V gene TRBV5-6 combines with J gene TRBJ1-6; perhaps TRBD1 as D (6 bases). V shed 3 bases and J shed 3 bases, with 22 bases lying between them. CDR3 length equals 19 residues. Per germline, CDR1 SGHDT and CDR2 YYEEEE. CDR3 nucleotide sequence: TGTGCCAGCAGCTCCGACAGGACTCCAGACTCTCACTATAATTCACCCCTCCACTTT. Amino acid sequence: CASSSDRTPDSHYNSPLHF.

V usage is TRBV19 and J usage is TRBJ1-1; D is ambiguous. V lost 5 bases and J 0 bases, leaving 10 bases between the germline ends. Germline-derived CDR1 and CDR2 are LNHDA and SQIVND (reference sequence). This CDR3 contains 14 residues. In DNA form, the CDR3 reads TGTGCCAGTAGTTCGGGGAGCCTGAACACTGAAGCTTTCTTT. Amino acids: CASSSGSLNTEAFF.

The rearrangement uses TRBV7-9 and TRBJ2-7; the match to TRBD2 covers 10 bases. Germline V gene data show CDR1 as SEHNR and CDR2 as FQNEAQ (reference sequence). V trimming: 3 bases; J trimming: 5 bases; junction bases outside the gene matches: 7. The CDR3 has 15 residues. The CDR3 here is CASSLGGLAMDEQYF. The CDR3 DNA reads as TGTGCCAGCAGCTTGGGGGGACTAGCGATGGACGAGCAGTACTTC.

The DNA of the CDR3 is TGTGCCAGCAGCCAAGAAGGGGGTTTAGCGGGGTTCACAGATACGCAGTATTTT. Protein product: CASSQEGGLAGFTDTQYF. The chain is built from TRBV4-2 and TRBJ2-3, with 8 bases lining up with TRBD2. V lost 0 bases and J lost 2; bases outside the gene matches: 10. Germline lookup yields CDR1 LGHNA and CDR2 YNFKEQ. CDR3 length: 18 amino acids.

The chain uses TRBV3-1 (or the pseudogene TRBV3-2) and TRBJ2-4, with D perhaps TRBD1 (6 bases). From germline, CDR1 is LGHDT and CDR2 YNNKEL (reference sequence). V was cut by 6 bases and J by 0 bases, with 9 bases left in between. The CDR3 extends over 14 amino acids. Written as DNA, the CDR3 is TGTGCCAGCAGACAGGGTAAAGCCAAAAACATTCAGTACTTC. It is translated as CASRQGKAKNIQYF.

The chain is built from TRBV6-4 and TRBJ1-6; 8 positions match TRBD1. The germline V gene encodes CDR1 MRHNA and CDR2 SNTAGT. Unmatched junction bases numbered 6, after V lost 6 bases and J lost 5 bases. This CDR3 region has 15 residues. The DNA of the CDR3 is TGTGCCAGCAGGCTTCAGGGACAGGATAATTCACCCCTCCACTTT. This sequence encodes CASRLQGQDNSPLHF.

This clone was recorded once. The rearrangement links TRBV12-3 or TRBV12-4 to TRBJ1-1; D is ambiguous. Deletions cut 4 bases from V and 5 bases from J, with 11 bases between. This CDR3 has 13 residues. CDR3 amino acids: CASSSGGGTEAFF. The DNA of the CDR3 is TGTGCCAGCAGTTCGGGTGGCGGGACTGAAGCTTTCTTT.